These T cell receptor beta chains were read from a single sample in a study of T cell responses to AZD1222 COVID-19 vaccine. Libraries were prepared by immunoSEQ multiplex PCR; TCRdb keeps only in-frame clonotypes and omits some of them. Of 200,000 or so clones listed, over 80% are singletons. The sample in question was peripheral blood, obtained on day 0 of MenACWY control vaccination. Receptors were obtained from an adult in good health. Each CDR3 is given with its conserved first and last residue. A D gene is named only where the DNA matches it firmly. Size values are once, few and many counts, or a class for expanded clones, and some rows have none.

j_gene,d_gene,abundance,v_gene,CDR3aa,CDR3nt
TRBJ2-7,-,once,TRBV7-2,CASSLAPPRGLYEQYF,TGTGCCAGCAGCTTAGCCCCTCCACGAGGCTTATACGAGCAGTACTTC
TRBJ2-7,-,-,TRBV27,CASSLKSRGTYEQYF,TGTGCCAGCAGTTTAAAGTCCAGGGGTACGTACGAGCAGTACTTC
TRBJ2-3,TRBD2,-,TRBV20-1,CSASGRGFPDTQYF,TGCAGTGCTAGTGGGCGGGGGTTCCCAGATACGCAGTATTTT
TRBJ1-6,-,once,TRBV5-8,CASSFLTPSPLHF,TGTGCCAGCAGCTTTTTGACCCCTTCACCCCTCCACTTT
TRBJ1-5,-,once,TRBV7-8,CASSPPGDYNQPQHF,TGTGCCAGCAGCCCCCCGGGGGACTACAATCAGCCCCAGCATTTT
TRBJ1-2,TRBD1,once,TRBV12-3/TRBV12-4,CASSFDRGGGYTF,TGTGCCAGCAGTTTCGACAGGGGAGGTGGCTACACCTTC
TRBJ1-1,-,-,TRBV27,CASSLLPGVGTEAFF,TGTGCCAGCAGTTTACTTCCGGGCGTAGGCACTGAAGCTTTCTTT
TRBJ2-5,-,-,TRBV10-3,CAISGNSGPQETQYF,TGTGCCATCAGTGGGAATAGCGGCCCCCAAGAGACCCAGTACTTC
TRBJ2-2,TRBD1,few,TRBV6-2/TRBV6-3,CASSQGAVTGELFF,TGTGCCAGCAGCCAGGGGGCTGTTACCGGGGAGCTGTTTTTT
TRBJ1-1,TRBD1,-,TRBV2,CASNDRAGNTEAFF,TGTGCCAGTAACGACAGGGCCGGAAACACTGAAGCTTTCTTT
TRBJ1-1,-,-,TRBV4-1,CASSSNSRGAENTEAFF,TGCGCCAGCAGCTCCAATTCGAGAGGGGCCGAGAACACTGAAGCTTTCTTT
TRBJ1-5,TRBD1,few,TRBV3-1/TRBV3-2,CASSPGQRNQPQHF,TGTGCCAGCAGCCCGGGACAGAGGAATCAGCCCCAGCATTTT
TRBJ2-7,-,-,TRBV28,CASSLSTGRFYEQYF,TGTGCCAGCAGTTTATCGACAGGAAGATTCTACGAGCAGTACTTC
TRBJ1-1,-,-,TRBV28,CASSLRRLMNTEAFF,TGTGCCAGCAGTCTCAGGCGGCTCATGAACACTGAAGCTTTCTTT
TRBJ1-4,TRBD1,-,TRBV3-1/TRBV3-2,CASSHRVGGGRTNEKLFF,TGTGCCAGCAGCCACCGCGTGGGAGGGGGCCGAACTAATGAAAAACTGTTTTTT
TRBJ2-1,-,-,TRBV7-9,CASSYSESSYNEQFF,TGTGCCAGCAGCTATAGCGAGAGCTCCTACAATGAGCAGTTCTTC
TRBJ2-1,-,-,TRBV12-3/TRBV12-4,CASSPGNEQFF,TGTGCCAGCAGCCCAGGCAATGAGCAGTTCTTC
TRBJ2-3,TRBD1,once,TRBV15,CATVKGATTDTQYF,TGTGCCACCGTCAAGGGGGCGACCACAGATACGCAGTATTTT
TRBJ2-7,-,-,TRBV6-2/TRBV6-3,CASSPGTVRSEQYF,TGTGCCAGCAGTCCCGGGACGGTCCGTTCCGAGCAGTACTTC
TRBJ2-7,-,-,TRBV3-1/TRBV3-2,CASSQANRDPYEQYF,TGTGCCAGCAGCCAAGCCAACAGGGACCCCTACGAGCAGTACTTC
TRBJ2-2,-,-,TRBV3-1/TRBV3-2,CASSLEGLGTGELFF,TGTGCCAGCAGCCTGGAGGGGCTCGGCACCGGGGAGCTGTTTTTT
TRBJ2-2,-,few,TRBV21-1,CASSKESRAGELFF,TGTGCCAGCAGCAAAGAATCCAGGGCCGGGGAGCTGTTTTTT
TRBJ2-7,-,-,TRBV6-5,CASFNSYEQYF,TGTGCCAGCTTTAACTCCTACGAGCAGTACTTC
TRBJ2-2,TRBD1,-,TRBV2,CATQGVAAFTGELFF,TGTGCCACCCAGGGGGTAGCAGCCTTTACCGGGGAGCTGTTTTTT
TRBJ1-2,-,-,TRBV6-5,CASLAAGGYTF,TGTGCCAGCCTTGCGGCTGGTGGCTACACCTTC
TRBJ1-2,TRBD1,-,TRBV7-2,CASSPGQGDNGYTF,TGTGCCAGCAGCCCCGGACAGGGGGATAATGGCTACACCTTC
TRBJ2-1,TRBD1,few,TRBV29-1,CSVEGQLRFNEQFF,TGCAGCGTTGAGGGACAGTTACGGTTCAATGAGCAGTTCTTC
TRBJ2-1,TRBD2,-,TRBV11-2,CASSLGLAGDEQFF,TGTGCCAGCAGCCTAGGACTAGCGGGTGATGAGCAGTTCTTC
TRBJ1-6,-,-,TRBV19,CASSIDRGVNSPLHF,TGTGCCAGTAGTATAGATCGTGGGGTTAATTCACCCCTCCACTTT
TRBJ1-1,-,-,TRBV7-9,CASSLAGQNTEAFF,TGTGCCAGCAGCTTAGCGGGACAGAACACTGAAGCTTTCTTT
TRBJ1-3,-,-,TRBV21-1,CASSKVPLGKTGNTIYF,TGTGCCAGCAGCAAAGTGCCCCTCGGTAAAACTGGAAACACCATATATTTT
TRBJ2-3,-,few,TRBV7-2,CASSYTSNTQYF,TGTGCCAGCAGCTATACGTCCAATACGCAGTATTTT
TRBJ2-7,TRBD1,-,TRBV27,CASSLRSGTGGYGEQYF,TGTGCCAGCAGTCTACGTTCGGGGACAGGGGGCTACGGCGAGCAGTACTTC
TRBJ1-4,-,-,TRBV9,CASSVEGARSEKLFF,TGTGCCAGCAGCGTAGAGGGCGCGCGATCTGAAAAACTGTTTTTT
TRBJ1-3,-,-,TRBV2,CASSVGASGNTIYF,TGTGCCAGCAGTGTAGGGGCCTCCGGAAACACCATATATTTT
TRBJ2-7,-,-,TRBV4-3,CASSQEGGAYNEQYF,TGCGCCAGCAGCCAAGAAGGGGGGGCCTATAACGAGCAGTACTTC
TRBJ1-1,-,-,TRBV5-6,CASSHQDRNTEAFF,TGTGCCAGCAGCCACCAGGACAGGAACACTGAAGCTTTCTTT
TRBJ2-7,TRBD1,-,TRBV4-2,CASSQFQGAYEQYF,TGTGCCAGCAGCCAATTCCAGGGGGCGTACGAGCAGTACTTC
TRBJ2-5,-,once,TRBV15,CATSTGGQETQYF,TGTGCCACCAGCACTGGAGGTCAAGAGACCCAGTACTTC
TRBJ2-7,-,once,TRBV30,CAWSGGIVYEQYF,TGTGCCTGGAGTGGGGGGATCGTCTACGAGCAGTACTTC
TRBJ1-4,TRBD1,few,TRBV9,CASSPGQGQTNEKLFF,TGTGCCAGCAGCCCCGGACAGGGTCAGACTAATGAAAAACTGTTTTTT